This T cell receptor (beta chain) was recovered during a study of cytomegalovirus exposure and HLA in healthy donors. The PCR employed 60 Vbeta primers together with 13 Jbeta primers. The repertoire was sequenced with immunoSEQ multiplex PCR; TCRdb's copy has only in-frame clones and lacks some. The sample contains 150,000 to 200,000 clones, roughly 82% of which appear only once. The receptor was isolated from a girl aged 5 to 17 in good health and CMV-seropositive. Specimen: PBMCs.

CDR3 sequence: CSVRVSEQFF. DNA of the CDR3: TGCAGCGTTCGGGTGAGTGAGCAGTTCTTC. The rearrangement joins TRBV29-1 to TRBJ2-1; D is undetermined. The germline CDR1 and CDR2 sequences are SQVTM and ANQGSEA. Trimming removed 5 bases from V and 9 bases from J, with 8 bases in between. The CDR3 consists of 10 residues.